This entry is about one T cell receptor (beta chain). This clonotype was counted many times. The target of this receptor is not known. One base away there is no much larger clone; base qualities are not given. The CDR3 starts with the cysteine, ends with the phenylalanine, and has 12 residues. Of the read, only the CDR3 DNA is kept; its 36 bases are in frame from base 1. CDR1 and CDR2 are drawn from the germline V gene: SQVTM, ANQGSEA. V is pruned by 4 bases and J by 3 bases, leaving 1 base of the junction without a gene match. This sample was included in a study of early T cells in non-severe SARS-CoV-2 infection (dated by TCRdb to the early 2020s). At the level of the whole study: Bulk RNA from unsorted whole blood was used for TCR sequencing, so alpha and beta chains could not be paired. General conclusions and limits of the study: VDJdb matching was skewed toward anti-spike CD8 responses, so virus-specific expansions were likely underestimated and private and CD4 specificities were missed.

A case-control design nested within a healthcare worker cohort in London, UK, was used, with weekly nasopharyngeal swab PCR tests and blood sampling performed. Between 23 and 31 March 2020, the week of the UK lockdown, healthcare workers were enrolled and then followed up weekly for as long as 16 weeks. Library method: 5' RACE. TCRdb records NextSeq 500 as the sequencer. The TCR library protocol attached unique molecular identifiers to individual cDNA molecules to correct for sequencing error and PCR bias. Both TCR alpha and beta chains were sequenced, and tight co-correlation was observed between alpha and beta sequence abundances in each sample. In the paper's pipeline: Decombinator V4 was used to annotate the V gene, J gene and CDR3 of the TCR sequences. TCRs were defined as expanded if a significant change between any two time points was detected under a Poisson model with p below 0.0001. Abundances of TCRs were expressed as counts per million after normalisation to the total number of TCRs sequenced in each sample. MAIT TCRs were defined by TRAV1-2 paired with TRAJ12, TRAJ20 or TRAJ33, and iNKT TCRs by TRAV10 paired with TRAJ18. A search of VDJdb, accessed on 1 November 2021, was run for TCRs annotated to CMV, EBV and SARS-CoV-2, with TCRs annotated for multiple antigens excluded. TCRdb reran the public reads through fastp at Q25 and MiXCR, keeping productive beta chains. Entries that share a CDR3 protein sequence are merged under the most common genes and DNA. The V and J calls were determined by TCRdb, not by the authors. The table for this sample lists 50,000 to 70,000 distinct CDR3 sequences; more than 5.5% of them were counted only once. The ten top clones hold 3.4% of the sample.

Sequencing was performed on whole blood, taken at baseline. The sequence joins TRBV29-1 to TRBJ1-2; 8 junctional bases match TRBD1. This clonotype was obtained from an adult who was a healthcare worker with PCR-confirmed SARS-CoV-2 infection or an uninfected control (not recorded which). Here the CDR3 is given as CSVGGQDYGYTF. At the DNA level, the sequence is TGCAGCGTTGGGGGACAGGACTATGGCTACACCTTC.